This T cell receptor (beta chain) was identified during a study of cytomegalovirus exposure and HLA in healthy donors. Trimming cost V 3 bases and J 0 bases; bases outside gene matches: 17. The germline CDR1 and CDR2 sequences are LGHNA and YNFKEQ. The CDR3 totals 21 residues. Primers included in the PCR were 60 Vbeta and 13 Jbeta primers. Here immunoSEQ multiplex PCR was the method, and the copy in TCRdb shows in-frame clones only, minus some. The table has about 170,000 clones, approximately 84% seen once. The specimen sequenced was PBMCs. The chain couples TRBV4-2 to TRBJ2-6; 7 bases fit TRBD1. This receptor was taken from a man aged 30 to 39 in good health and CMV-seropositive. The CDR3 DNA is TGTGCCAGCAGCCACCGGGGACACAGGGGCCGAGCTGACTCTGGGGCCAACGTCCTGACTTTC. The encoded protein is CASSHRGHRGRADSGANVLTF.